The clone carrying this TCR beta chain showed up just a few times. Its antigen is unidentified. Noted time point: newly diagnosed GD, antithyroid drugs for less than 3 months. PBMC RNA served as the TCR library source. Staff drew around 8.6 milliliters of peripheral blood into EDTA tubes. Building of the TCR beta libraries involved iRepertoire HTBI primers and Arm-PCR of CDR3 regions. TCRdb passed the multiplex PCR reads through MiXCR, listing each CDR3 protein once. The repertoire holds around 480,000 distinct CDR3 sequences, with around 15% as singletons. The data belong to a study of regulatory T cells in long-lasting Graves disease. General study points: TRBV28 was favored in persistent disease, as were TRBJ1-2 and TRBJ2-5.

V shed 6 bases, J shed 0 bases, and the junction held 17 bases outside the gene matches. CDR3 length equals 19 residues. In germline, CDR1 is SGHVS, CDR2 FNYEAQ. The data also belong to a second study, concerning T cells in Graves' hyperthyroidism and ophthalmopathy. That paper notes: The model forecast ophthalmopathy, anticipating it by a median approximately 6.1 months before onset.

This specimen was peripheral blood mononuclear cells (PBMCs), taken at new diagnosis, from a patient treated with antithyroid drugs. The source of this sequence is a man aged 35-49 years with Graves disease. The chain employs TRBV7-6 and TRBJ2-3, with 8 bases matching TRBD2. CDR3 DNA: TGTGCCAGCAGTCTTAGGCCTCATACTAGCGGAGGGAGCACAGATACGCAGTATTTT. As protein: CASSLRPHTSGGSTDTQYF.